A single sample gave rise to the 21 T cell receptor beta chains below, sequenced in a study of metastatic and nonmetastatic thyroid tumors. Among the patients, none had received any treatment before thyroid surgery. TCRdb re-clonotyped the PCR reads through MiXCR. The sample carries 84,000 or so clones, around 7.8% recorded once. The sample taken for sequencing was blood. These receptors all stem from a female donor with papillary thyroid cancer or a benign thyroid nodule (not recorded which). Some clones in this sample may be carry-over from other donors' samples.

This chain links TRBV6-2 or TRBV6-3 with TRBJ2-5, with TRBD2 identical over 9 bases. Unmatched junction bases numbered 11, after V lost 7 bases and J lost 5 bases. CDR1 is MNHEY and CDR2 is SVGEGT in the germline V gene. The CDR3 is 15 residues long. CDR3 coding DNA: TGTGCCAGCAATCCAGGACTAGCGAGGGGGGAGACCCAGTACTTC. The encoded protein is CASNPGLARGETQYF.

This clone was found many times. This sequence joins TRBV4-1 and TRBJ2-5; D is ambiguous. Germline V gene data show CDR1 as MGHRA and CDR2 as YSYEKL. There are 11 residues in the CDR3. V shed 4 bases and J shed 5 bases, with 5 bases lying between them. The CDR3 protein is CASSPMETQYF. The CDR3, as DNA: TGCGCCAGCAGCCCTATGGAGACCCAGTACTTC.

The table lists this clone with many counts. The rearrangement joins TRBV20-1 to TRBJ1-3; D not resolved. Germline V gene sequence: CDR1 DFQATT, CDR2 SNEGSKA (reference sequence). This CDR3 is 15 amino acids long. The ends were cut back, 5 bases at V and 0 bases at J, with 14 bases in the middle. CDR3 sequence (DNA): TGCAGTGCTCCGGACGGCGGCTCCTCTGGAAACACCATATATTTT. It specifies CSAPDGGSSGNTIYF.

This clone was counted at least ten times. The rearrangement links TRBV5-6 to TRBJ1-1, with unresolved D. The germline CDR1 and CDR2 sequences are SGHDT and YYEEEE. The CDR3 has 14 residues. V was pared by 5 bases and J by 1 base, with 12 bases between. CDR3 nucleotide sequence: TGTGCCAGCAGTACTGGGATGGGGAACACTGAAGCTTTCTTT. This codes for CASSTGMGNTEAFF.

A remark on this clone: A much bigger clone sits one base away, suggesting this may be a read error. The identical CDR3 is also encoded by other nucleotide sequences in the sample. V gene TRBV5-1 combines with J gene TRBJ2-5, with a possible D match to TRBD1 (6 bases). The CDR3 loop spans 14 amino acids. Trimming removed 5 bases from V and 1 base from J, with 12 bases in between. Germline V gives CDR1 SGHRS, CDR2 YFSETQ. This chain's CDR3 is CASSATGPQETQYF. DNA of the CDR3: TGCGCCAGCAGTGCGACAGGTCCCCAAGAGACCCAGTACTTC. The complete variable domain, with remaining parts taken from reference TRBV5-1 and TRBJ2-5, reads KAGVTQTPRYLIKTRGQQVTLSCSPISGHRSVSWYQQTPGQGLQFLFEYFSETQRNKGNFPGRFSGRQFSNSRSEMNVSTLELGDSALYLCASSATGPQETQYFGPGTRLLVL.

This clone was counted between two and nine times. Since a much larger clone is just one base distant, this may be a read error. The chain joins TRBV15 to TRBJ1-1; D remains ambiguous. The CDR3 runs 15 residues. CDR1 and CDR2 (germline): LNHNV, YYDKDF (reference sequence). CDR3 region: CATSRDRDPNAEAFF. The CDR3 nucleotides are TGTGCCACCAGCAGAGATAGAGACCCGAACGCTGAAGCTTTCTTT.

This clone has at least ten counts. The rearrangement uses TRBV14 and TRBJ1-5; D gene unclear. Germline V gene sequence: CDR1 SGHDN, CDR2 FVKESK. Trimming took off 0 bases at V and 5 bases at J, with 5 bases between the two ends. The CDR3 runs 13 residues. The CDR3 here is CASSQDQYQPQHF. The CDR3 nucleotides read TGTGCCAGCAGCCAAGATCAATATCAGCCCCAGCATTTT. Combining the CDR3 with reference TRBV14 and TRBJ1-5 gives the whole variable domain EAGVTQFPSHSVIEKGQTVTLRCDPISGHDNLYWYRRVMGKEIKFLLHFVKESKQDESGMPNNRFLAERTGGTYSTLKVQPAELEDSGVYFCASSQDQYQPQHFGDGTRLSIL.

The table lists this clone with many counts. The chain uses TRBV6-1 and TRBJ2-2; tentative D call: TRBD1 (6 bases). Germline CDR1 reads MNHNS; CDR2 reads SASEGT. Trimming left V 6 bases short and J 4 bases short, with 21 bases between. This CDR3 has 17 residues. The CDR3 region is CASSHPTFRGGTGELFF. The CDR3 coding sequence is TGTGCCAGCAGCCATCCGACGTTCAGGGGCGGCACCGGGGAGCTGTTTTTT.

The sample holds many counts of this clone. The CDR3 DNA reads as TGCAGCGGACAGGTGAACACTGAAGCTTTCTTT. This gives the protein CSGQVNTEAFF. The genes are TRBV29-1 and TRBJ1-1; tentative D call: TRBD1 (6 bases). The CDR3 covers 11 residues. Trimming pared 7 bases from V and 0 bases from J, leaving 6 bases between. CDR1 SQVTM and CDR2 ANQGSEA come from the germline V gene.

This clone was picked up many times. The rearrangement joins TRBV4-1 to TRBJ2-5; D not resolved. The V end lost 0 bases, the J end lost 1 base, and 12 bases lay between the germline ends. Per the germline V gene, CDR1 is MGHRA and CDR2 is YSYEKL. The length of the CDR3 is 16 residues. The CDR3 DNA sequence: TGCGCCAGCAGCCAAGAGTCGGGCCAGCTCCAAGAGACCCAGTACTTC. Its translation: CASSQESGQLQETQYF.

The chain employs TRBV6-5 and TRBJ1-1; 9 nucleotides align to TRBD1. The CDR3 loop spans 15 amino acids. The germline V gene encodes CDR1 MNHEY and CDR2 SVGAGI. V lost 2 bases, J lost 4 bases, and 5 bases stayed unmatched. CDR3 protein: CASSYALTGGTEAFF. Here the CDR3 DNA reads TGTGCCAGCAGTTACGCTCTGACAGGGGGCACTGAAGCTTTCTTT.

This clone occurred many times. The chain joins TRBV6-4 to TRBJ2-2, with TRBD2 matching over 10 bases. Germline-derived CDR1 and CDR2 are MRHNA and SNTAGT. The CDR3 spans 17 residues. The V gene end was trimmed by 0 bases and the J gene end by 0 bases; junction bases not matched to a gene: 1. The CDR3 nucleotides are TGTGCCAGCAGTGACTCAAGCGGGGGGGCGAACACCGGGGAGCTGTTTTTT. Residues: CASSDSSGGANTGELFF.

Remarks on this clone: A much larger clone lies one base from this, so it may be a read error. The chain joins TRBV19 to TRBJ2-3; D tentatively reads TRBD1 or TRBD2 (7 bases each). Trimming took off 7 bases at V and 5 bases at J, with 16 bases between the two ends. Germline V gene data show CDR1 as LNHDA and CDR2 as SQIVND (reference sequence). This CDR3 region has 14 residues. CDR3 region: CASIPQGGRDTQYF. CDR3 DNA: TGTGCCAGTATCCCTCAGGGGGGGAGAGATACGCAGTATTTT.

This clone showed up many times. The rearrangement joins TRBV30 to TRBJ1-3; 7 nucleotides agree with TRBD1. J was trimmed by 0 bases and V by 2 bases; bases with no gene match: 7. Germline values: CDR1 GTSNPN, CDR2 SVGIG (reference sequence). The CDR3 totals 16 residues. DNA of the CDR3: TGTGCCTGGAGTTACAGGGGTCTGAACTCTGGAAACACCATATATTTT. Its protein product is CAWSYRGLNSGNTIYF.

The sample holds many counts of this clone. The gene calls are TRBV27 and TRBJ1-5, with 10 bases matching TRBD1. V shed 5 bases, J shed 7 bases, and the junction held 5 bases outside the gene matches. The germline gives CDR1 MNHEY, CDR2 SMNVEV (reference sequence). This CDR3 has 14 residues. The CDR3 is CASSPGTGEQPQHF. DNA for the CDR3: TGTGCCAGCAGTCCCGGGACAGGGGAGCAGCCCCAGCATTTT.

Ten or more counts support this clone. The chain couples TRBV10-1 to TRBJ2-1; TRBD1 matches 9 bases. This CDR3 region has 15 residues. CDR1 is WNHNN and CDR2 is SYGVQD in the germline V gene (reference sequence). The V and J ends lost 4 bases and 3 bases, in that order; junction bases with no gene match: 4. In DNA form, the CDR3 reads TGCGCCAGCAGTGTGGGACAGGGAGGCTACAATGAGCAGTTCTTC. This codes for CASSVGQGGYNEQFF.

This clone has at least ten counts. The rearrangement joins TRBV20-1 to TRBJ1-5, with D unclear. The germline CDR1 and CDR2 sequences are DFQATT and SNEGSKA (reference sequence). The V gene lost 3 bases and the J gene lost 3 bases, with 9 bases spanning the gap. This CDR3 has 13 residues. DNA for the CDR3: TGCAGTGCTAGTCTCCGGGACAATCAGCCCCAGCATTTT. It yields the protein CSASLRDNQPQHF.

This clone was found many times. This chain links TRBV7-3 with TRBJ2-3; TRBD2 is a possible D gene (6 bases). The germline gives CDR1 SGHTA, CDR2 FQGTGA. Trimming left V 5 bases short and J 0 bases short, with 18 bases between. The CDR3 totals 17 residues. The CDR3 protein is CASSLNPPGLSTDTQYF. In DNA, the CDR3 is TGTGCCAGCAGCCTTAATCCCCCGGGACTGAGCACAGATACGCAGTATTTT.

This clone was picked up many times. This rearrangement joins TRBV18 to TRBJ1-2; maybe TRBD1 (6 bases). CDR3 length: 16 residues. V lost 1 base to trimming and J lost 4 bases, with 16 bases between them. The germline CDR1 and CDR2 sequences are KGHSH and LQKENI. CDR3 sequence: CASSPREQKGGYGYTF. CDR3 DNA sequence: TGTGCCAGCTCACCACGAGAACAGAAGGGGGGCTATGGCTACACCTTC.

Notes on this clone: A read error may account for a junction end that differs from germline. The CDR3 loop is CASTTLAGGNLDF. As DNA, the CDR3 is TGTGCCAGCACCACTCTAGCGGGAGGGAATTTGGACTTC. The chain employs TRBV6-1 and TRBJ2-7, with 12 bases fitting TRBD2. Germline-derived CDR1 and CDR2 are MNHNS and SASEGT. The CDR3 runs 13 residues.

This clone was detected ten times or more. The rearrangement uses TRBV7-8 and TRBJ2-3, with 8 positions matching TRBD2. The CDR3 consists of 14 residues. The germline gives CDR1 SGHVS, CDR2 FQNEAQ. J lost 4 bases, V lost 0 bases, and 0 bases had no gene match. The DNA for the CDR3 is TGTGCCAGCAGCTTAGCGGGACTAGCAGATACGCAGTATTTT. Residues: CASSLAGLADTQYF. The whole variable domain, filled in from reference TRBV7-8 and TRBJ2-3, reads GAGVSQSPRYKVAKRGQDVALRCDPISGHVSLFWYQQALGQGPEFLTYFQNEAQLDKSGLPSDRFFAERPEGSVSTLKIQRTQQEDSAVYLCASSLAGLADTQYFGPGTRLTVL.